The 23 T cell receptor beta chains below come from one sample, sequenced in a study of T cells in localized non-small cell lung cancer. The data were produced by immunoSEQ multiplex PCR, yet TCRdb's version contains in-frame clones alone and is incomplete. The sample includes 55,000 or so clones, around three quarters seen only once; the top ten take roughly 4.5%. The starting material was PBMCs, obtained before any cancer treatment. The receptors here all came from a woman aged 40 to 75 with stage II lung adenocarcinoma.

The chain is built from TRBV28 and TRBJ1-1; D remains ambiguous. The CDR3 consists of 15 residues. Germline values: CDR1 MDHEN, CDR2 SYDVKM. Trimming took off 2 bases at V and 0 bases at J, with 10 bases between the two ends. CDR3 amino acids: CASSLIGAMNTEAFF. CDR3 bases: TGTGCCAGCAGTTTAATTGGAGCCATGAACACTGAAGCTTTCTTT.

This clone was counted only a few times. The chain combines TRBV6-1 with TRBJ1-5; TRBD1 might be the D (5 bases). Trimming took off 4 bases at V and 8 bases at J, with 12 bases between the two ends. This CDR3 is built from 13 residues. Germline CDR1 reads MNHNS; CDR2 reads SASEGT. CDR3 residues: CASSGGEAEPQHF. CDR3 nucleotide sequence: TGTGCCAGCAGTGGAGGGGAAGCGGAGCCCCAGCATTTT.

The chain couples TRBV28 to TRBJ1-5; TRBD1 agrees at 10 bases. In germline, CDR1 is MDHEN, CDR2 SYDVKM. The V gene end was trimmed by 5 bases and the J gene end by 1 base; junction bases not matched to a gene: 8. This CDR3 region has 17 residues. The chain's CDR3 is CASSGRDRGISNQPQHF. The CDR3 DNA reads TGTGCCAGCAGTGGCCGGGACAGGGGAATAAGCAATCAGCCCCAGCATTTT.

This chain uses TRBV7-3 with TRBJ2-1, with unresolved D. V lost 5 bases and J 0 bases, leaving 11 bases between the germline ends. The CDR3 consists of 15 residues. From germline, CDR1 is SGHTA and CDR2 FQGTGA. The CDR3 nucleotides read TGTGCCAGCAGCCCCCAGATGAGCTCCTACAATGAGCAGTTCTTC. Translation gives CASSPQMSSYNEQFF.

This clone was seen only a few times. The chain recombines TRBV2 with TRBJ1-5; no definite D call. V was pared by 7 bases and J by 0 bases, with 10 bases between. The CDR3 contains 14 residues. Germline V lookup: CDR1 SNHLY, CDR2 FYNNEI. CDR3 nucleotides: TGTGCCAGCAAAGCTTCCAATAGCAATCAGCCCCAGCATTTT. Translating gives CASKASNSNQPQHF.

The chain recombines TRBV5-5 with TRBJ1-5, with D perhaps TRBD1 (5 bases). Trimming removed 2 bases at V and 3 bases at J, with 12 bases between. CDR3 length: 15 amino acids. CDR1 and CDR2 (germline): SGHKS, YYEKEE (reference sequence). CDR3 sequence: CASSLSGPTNQPQHF. The CDR3 region has the DNA TGTGCCAGCAGCTTATCGGGACCCACCAATCAGCCCCAGCATTTT.

This chain connects TRBV6-5 to TRBJ1-5, with D possibly matching TRBD1 (6 bases). This CDR3 region has 16 residues. Germline V gives CDR1 MNHEY, CDR2 SVGAGI. V lost 2 bases to trimming and J lost 5 bases, with 16 bases between them. The CDR3 here is CASSYRPQGKDQPQHF. CDR3 nucleotides: TGTGCCAGCAGTTACCGTCCACAGGGTAAAGATCAGCCCCAGCATTTT.

The V and J genes are TRBV30 and TRBJ1-4, with D unclear. CDR1 and CDR2 from the germline V gene are GTSNPN and SVGIG (reference sequence). Trimming pared 2 bases from V and 4 bases from J, leaving 11 bases between. The CDR3 runs to 14 residues. The CDR3 spells CAWSIDGRNEKLFF. DNA for the CDR3: TGTGCCTGGAGTATAGACGGACGTAATGAAAAACTGTTTTTT.

The CDR3 sequence is CASSYNFKQYF. The DNA of the CDR3 is TGTGCCAGCAGTTACAATTTTAAGCAGTACTTC. The chain uses TRBV27 and TRBJ2-4; no reliable D call. Trimming pared 4 bases from V and 13 bases from J, leaving 11 bases between. The germline CDR1 and CDR2 sequences are MNHEY and SMNVEV (reference sequence). The CDR3 is 11 residues long.

This chain links TRBV7-3 with TRBJ1-6, with D possibly TRBD1 on 5 matching bases. Germline CDR1 is SGHTA and CDR2 is FQGTGA. The CDR3 runs to 15 residues. V shed 2 bases and J shed 7 bases, with 12 bases lying between them. The DNA of the CDR3 is TGTGCCAGCAGCTTACAGGGAAGTCGCAATTCACCCCTCCACTTT. Its protein product is CASSLQGSRNSPLHF.

The chain uses TRBV28 and TRBJ1-5; perhaps TRBD1 as D (5 bases). The germline CDR1 and CDR2 sequences are MDHEN and SYDVKM. The CDR3 spans 17 residues. V lost 5 bases and J lost 3, with 20 bases in between. The CDR3 nucleotides are TGTGCCAGCAGTCCCTTTCAAGGACACCGAGTCAATCAGCCCCAGCATTTT. Its protein is CASSPFQGHRVNQPQHF.

The genes are TRBV28 and TRBJ2-7; D is unresolved. The CDR3 totals 12 residues. Trimming removed 6 bases from V and 2 bases from J, with 8 bases in between. Germline CDR1 reads MDHEN; CDR2 reads SYDVKM. The CDR3 spells CASSGSTYEQYF. The CDR3 DNA is TGTGCCAGCAGCGGCAGCACCTACGAGCAGTACTTC.

The J gene is TRBJ1-5, the V gene TRBV6-5; the match to TRBD1 covers 7 bases. CDR3 size: 14 residues. Unmatched junction bases numbered 8, after V lost 6 bases and J lost 6 bases. Germline values: CDR1 MNHEY, CDR2 SVGAGI. The CDR3: CASSPTGNGQPQHF. The DNA for the CDR3 is TGTGCCAGCAGCCCGACAGGGAATGGTCAGCCCCAGCATTTT.

This rearrangement joins TRBV19 to TRBJ1-4, with D perhaps TRBD1 (6 bases). V was shortened by 8 bases and J by 0 bases, with 10 bases between the two germline ends. The CDR3 spans 14 residues. The germline V gene encodes CDR1 LNHDA and CDR2 SQIVND (reference sequence). The CDR3 DNA follows: TGTGCCAGTGGACAGCTTTCAACTAATGAAAAACTGTTTTTT. This codes for CASGQLSTNEKLFF.

The chain combines TRBV4-2 with TRBJ2-3; perhaps TRBD1 as D (6 bases). The V gene lost 1 base and the J gene lost 3 bases, with 14 bases spanning the gap. Germline CDR1 and CDR2: LGHNA and YNFKEQ. The CDR3 covers 16 residues. The CDR3 protein is CASSQAPGTTTDTQYF. The CDR3 coding sequence is TGTGCCAGCAGCCAAGCTCCCGGGACAACTACAGATACGCAGTATTTT.

The chain uses TRBV7-6 and TRBJ1-4; D remains unclear. Germline V gene lookup returns CDR1 SGHVS and CDR2 FNYEAQ. The CDR3 consists of 14 residues. Trimming pared 5 bases from V and 4 bases from J, leaving 11 bases between. CDR3 in DNA: TGTGCCAGCAGCAATAACAGAAATAATGAAAAACTGTTTTTT. This sequence encodes CASSNNRNNEKLFF. Looking up the rest from reference TRBV7-6 and TRBJ1-4 gives the full variable domain: GAGVSQSPRYKVTKRGQDVALRCDPISGHVSLYWYRQALGQGPEFLTYFNYEAQQDKSGLPNDRFSAERPEGSISTLTIQRTEQRDSAMYRCASSNNRNNEKLFFGSGTQLSVL.

This clone was picked up a small number of times. The chain combines TRBV25-1 with TRBJ1-1; 10 nucleotides agree with TRBD1. Trimming cost V 3 bases and J 14 bases; bases outside gene matches: 6. The CDR3 is made up of 12 amino acids. Looked up from germline, CDR1 is MGHDK and CDR2 is SYGVNS. CDR3 sequence (DNA): TGTGCCAGCAGTGAGGACAGGGGGGTGAGGTTCTTT. This translates into CASSEDRGVRFF.

The genes are TRBV9 and TRBJ1-1; 9 bases align to TRBD1. Germline lookup yields CDR1 SGDLS and CDR2 YYNGEE. The CDR3 loop spans 14 amino acids. With 4 bases clipped from V and 8 bases from J, the junction kept 9 bases outside the gene matches. CDR3 coding DNA: TGTGCCAGCAGCCCCAGGGACAGGGTAACGGAAGCTTTCTTT. Its protein is CASSPRDRVTEAFF.

J is TRBJ2-2 and V is TRBV7-2; D not resolved. The CDR3 spans 14 residues. V lost 4 bases to trimming and J lost 4 bases, with 10 bases between them. The germline V gene has CDR1 SGHTA and CDR2 FQGNSA. CDR3 DNA sequence: TGTGCCAGCAGCTCCAGCAGGCGCACCGGGGAGCTGTTTTTT. It encodes CASSSSRRTGELFF.

This clone was found once. The chain combines TRBV4-3 with TRBJ2-7; 10 nucleotides align to TRBD2. The junction had 4 bases not matched to a gene; V was cut back by 1 base and J by 4 bases. The length of the CDR3 is 15 residues. CDR1 and CDR2 from the germline V gene are LGHNA and YSLEER. CDR3 protein: CASSQGASGGYEQYF. Here the CDR3 DNA reads TGCGCCAGCAGCCAAGGGGCTAGCGGGGGTTACGAGCAGTACTTC.

The chain combines TRBV27 with TRBJ2-1; either TRBD1 or TRBD2 may supply D (5 bases each). Germline-derived CDR1 and CDR2 are MNHEY and SMNVEV (reference sequence). This CDR3 contains 17 residues. Trimming left V 4 bases short and J 9 bases short, with 25 bases between. The CDR3 region is CASSSPPEGFLWSEQFF. CDR3 coding DNA: TGTGCCAGCAGTTCCCCACCCGAGGGGTTCCTATGGAGTGAGCAGTTCTTC.

V usage is TRBV27 and J usage is TRBJ2-2, with D possibly being TRBD1 (6 bases). This CDR3 contains 15 residues. Trimming stripped 3 bases from V and 7 bases from J, with 15 bases between. Germline V lookup: CDR1 MNHEY, CDR2 SMNVEV (reference sequence). This chain's CDR3 is CASSFYSGAVGELFF. The CDR3 nucleotides are TGTGCCAGCAGTTTTTATTCAGGGGCGGTCGGGGAGCTGTTTTTT.

This clone was seen only once. The CDR3 nucleotides are TGTGCCAGCTTAAGAGGGGAGACCCAGTACTTC. Its translation: CASLRGETQYF. The chain uses TRBV6-5 and TRBJ2-5, with D possibly being TRBD2 (5 bases). The CDR3 covers 11 residues. Germline V gives CDR1 MNHEY, CDR2 SVGAGI. Trimming took 8 bases from V and 5 from J, leaving 9 bases between them.